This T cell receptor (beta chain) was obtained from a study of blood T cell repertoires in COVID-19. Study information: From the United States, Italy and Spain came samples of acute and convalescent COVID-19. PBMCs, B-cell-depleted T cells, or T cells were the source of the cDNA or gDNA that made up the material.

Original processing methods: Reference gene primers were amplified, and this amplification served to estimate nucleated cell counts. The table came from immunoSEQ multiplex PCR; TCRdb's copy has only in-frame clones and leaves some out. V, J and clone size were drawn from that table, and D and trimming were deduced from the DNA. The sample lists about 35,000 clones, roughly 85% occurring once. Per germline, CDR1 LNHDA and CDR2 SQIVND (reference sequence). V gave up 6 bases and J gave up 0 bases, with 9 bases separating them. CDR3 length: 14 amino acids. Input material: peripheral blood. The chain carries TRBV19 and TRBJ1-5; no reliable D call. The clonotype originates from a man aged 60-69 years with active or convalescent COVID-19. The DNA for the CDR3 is TGTGCCAGTAGGGCCCAATCTAGCAATCAGCCCCAGCATTTT. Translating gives CASRAQSSNQPQHF.